These T cell receptor beta chains were read from a single sample in a study of beta chain features in type 1 diabetes. Sequencing used immunoSEQ multiplex PCR; TCRdb keeps in-frame clones, though not all of them. The sample consists of 900,000 or so clones, roughly a sixth of them appearing once. Material: naive CD4+ T cells from blood. The receptors originated from a woman between 18 and 29 years old in good health. Both conserved end residues are part of each CDR3. Fields, in order: V gene, clone size, J gene, D gene, CDR3 DNA, CDR3 protein. A D gene is named only where the DNA matches it firmly. Some rows have no size entry. The others give once, few or many, or a class for an expanded clone.

v_gene: TRBV7-6
abundance: -
j_gene: TRBJ2-3
d_gene: TRBD2
CDR3nt: TGTGCCAGCAGCTTAGGACTAGCGGGTCCAGATACGCAGTATTTT
CDR3aa: CASSLGLAGPDTQYF

v_gene: TRBV10-3
abundance: few
j_gene: TRBJ2-7
d_gene: TRBD1
CDR3nt: TGTGCCATCAGTCTACCTCAAAAACCGGGACAGGACTACGAGCAGTACTTC
CDR3aa: CAISLPQKPGQDYEQYF

v_gene: TRBV4-3
abundance: few
j_gene: TRBJ2-7
d_gene: -
CDR3nt: TGCGCCAGCAGCCCACACGGCGGGTCCGCTGGGGACGAGCAGTACTTC
CDR3aa: CASSPHGGSAGDEQYF

v_gene: TRBV27
abundance: -
j_gene: TRBJ2-7
d_gene: TRBD1
CDR3nt: TGTGCCAGCAGTCTAACAGGGGCCTACGAGCAGTACTTC
CDR3aa: CASSLTGAYEQYF

v_gene: TRBV10-2
abundance: -
j_gene: TRBJ1-1
d_gene: -
CDR3nt: TGCGCCAGCATATCCGGCAGGGGCCGTGCGGCTGAAGCTTTCTTT
CDR3aa: CASISGRGRAAEAFF

v_gene: TRBV2
abundance: -
j_gene: TRBJ1-2
d_gene: -
CDR3nt: TGTGCCAGCATAGAAAGAACAGGGTTCTATGGCTACACCTTC
CDR3aa: CASIERTGFYGYTF

v_gene: TRBV6-6
abundance: few
j_gene: TRBJ2-3
d_gene: -
CDR3nt: TGTGCCAGCAGTTACTGGGGGGTGGGCACAGATACGCAGTATTTT
CDR3aa: CASSYWGVGTDTQYF

v_gene: TRBV6-6
abundance: -
j_gene: TRBJ2-3
d_gene: -
CDR3nt: TGTGCCAGCAGTTACGGGAGAGTAGCGGTCACAGATACGCAGTATTTT
CDR3aa: CASSYGRVAVTDTQYF

v_gene: TRBV7-2
abundance: few
j_gene: TRBJ2-3
d_gene: -
CDR3nt: TGTGCCAGCAGCCTCAGAATGGGGGTACGCACAGATACGCAGTATTTT
CDR3aa: CASSLRMGVRTDTQYF

v_gene: TRBV28
abundance: few
j_gene: TRBJ2-5
d_gene: -
CDR3nt: TGTGCCAGCAGTTTATGGCAGGGGGGAGAGACCCAGTACTTC
CDR3aa: CASSLWQGGETQYF

v_gene: TRBV6-6
abundance: few
j_gene: TRBJ2-1
d_gene: -
CDR3nt: TGTGCCAGCAGTTACGTCCAAAGCAAAGGGGTCAATGAGCAGTTCTTC
CDR3aa: CASSYVQSKGVNEQFF

v_gene: TRBV2
abundance: -
j_gene: TRBJ2-1
d_gene: TRBD2
CDR3nt: TGTGCCAGCAGCCAAGCGGGAGATAAGCACAATGAGCAGTTCTTC
CDR3aa: CASSQAGDKHNEQFF

v_gene: TRBV28
abundance: few
j_gene: TRBJ2-4
d_gene: -
CDR3nt: TGTGCCAGCAGTTTAAGGGACATTCAGTACTTC
CDR3aa: CASSLRDIQYF

v_gene: TRBV10-2
abundance: -
j_gene: TRBJ2-1
d_gene: -
CDR3nt: TGCGCCAGCAGTGAGAATTCGGTGGTCGCGGGTGAGCAGTTCTTC
CDR3aa: CASSENSVVAGEQFF

v_gene: TRBV4-3
abundance: few
j_gene: TRBJ1-1
d_gene: TRBD1
CDR3nt: TGCGCCAGCAGCCAATCCTCTGGGACAGTTATGAACACTGAAGCTTTCTTT
CDR3aa: CASSQSSGTVMNTEAFF

v_gene: TRBV7-2
abundance: few
j_gene: TRBJ2-1
d_gene: -
CDR3nt: TGTGCCAGCAGCTTAGAGGTCGGCTCCTGGAGCTCCTACAATGAGCAGTTCTTC
CDR3aa: CASSLEVGSWSSYNEQFF

v_gene: TRBV9
abundance: -
j_gene: TRBJ2-5
d_gene: -
CDR3nt: TGTGCCAGCAGCGTAGGGGGACTCCAAGAGACCCAGTACTTC
CDR3aa: CASSVGGLQETQYF

v_gene: TRBV6-5
abundance: few
j_gene: TRBJ2-3
d_gene: -
CDR3nt: TGTGCCAGCAGTTTAACGGATAGCACAGATACGCAGTATTTT
CDR3aa: CASSLTDSTDTQYF

v_gene: TRBV7-3
abundance: few
j_gene: TRBJ2-5
d_gene: -
CDR3nt: TGTGCCAGCAGCTCGGGGGGCAGAGAGACCCAGTACTTC
CDR3aa: CASSSGGRETQYF

v_gene: TRBV5-4
abundance: many
j_gene: TRBJ2-1
d_gene: -
CDR3nt: TGTGCCAGCAGCTTGGACGTAAATGAGCAGTTCTTC
CDR3aa: CASSLDVNEQFF

v_gene: TRBV9
abundance: -
j_gene: TRBJ2-1
d_gene: TRBD2
CDR3nt: TGTGCCAGCAGCGAGAGTATAAGGGGACTAGCGGGAAATCACAATGAGCAGTTCTTC
CDR3aa: CASSESIRGLAGNHNEQFF

v_gene: TRBV7-2
abundance: few
j_gene: TRBJ2-5
d_gene: TRBD2
CDR3nt: TGTGCCAGCAGGGTCGGGGGGACAGAGACCCAGTACTTC
CDR3aa: CASRVGGTETQYF

v_gene: TRBV20-1
abundance: -
j_gene: TRBJ2-7
d_gene: TRBD1
CDR3nt: TGCAGTGGGGGACAGGACGAGCAGTACTTC
CDR3aa: CSGGQDEQYF

v_gene: TRBV5-4
abundance: few
j_gene: TRBJ2-2
d_gene: -
CDR3nt: TGTGCCAGCAGCTTAAGTTCCGGGGAGCTGTTTTTT
CDR3aa: CASSLSSGELFF

v_gene: TRBV7-2
abundance: few
j_gene: TRBJ1-1
d_gene: -
CDR3nt: TGTGCCAGCAGCCCACGAATAACAGGCTTGACTGAAGCTTTCTTT
CDR3aa: CASSPRITGLTEAFF

v_gene: TRBV5-1
abundance: few
j_gene: TRBJ2-6
d_gene: TRBD1
CDR3nt: TGCGCCAGCAGCTTGGACAGGGGATTCTCTGGGGCCAACGTCCTGACTTTC
CDR3aa: CASSLDRGFSGANVLTF

v_gene: TRBV5-8
abundance: few
j_gene: TRBJ1-3
d_gene: TRBD1
CDR3nt: TGTGCCAGCAGCTTGCAGGGGGCCCCTGGAAACACCATATATTTT
CDR3aa: CASSLQGAPGNTIYF

v_gene: TRBV10-3
abundance: few
j_gene: TRBJ1-1
d_gene: TRBD1
CDR3nt: TGTGCCATCAGGCCGGGACAGGGGGCGAACACTGAAGCTTTCTTT
CDR3aa: CAIRPGQGANTEAFF

v_gene: TRBV28
abundance: -
j_gene: TRBJ1-1
d_gene: -
CDR3nt: TGTGCCGGGCCCAGATTATCCACTGAAGCTTTCTTT
CDR3aa: CAGPRLSTEAFF

v_gene: TRBV15
abundance: few
j_gene: TRBJ2-5
d_gene: -
CDR3nt: TGTGCCACCAGCAGAGGGCGGGACCCCCAAGAGACCCAGTACTTC
CDR3aa: CATSRGRDPQETQYF

v_gene: TRBV18
abundance: few
j_gene: TRBJ1-5
d_gene: -
CDR3nt: TGTGCCAGCTCACCAACCGTCGGAACCCATAGCAATCAGCCCCAGCATTTT
CDR3aa: CASSPTVGTHSNQPQHF

v_gene: TRBV21-1
abundance: few
j_gene: TRBJ1-5
d_gene: -
CDR3nt: TGTGCCAGCAGCAAACAGACAGGGGGCAATCAGCCCCAGCATTTT
CDR3aa: CASSKQTGGNQPQHF

v_gene: TRBV28
abundance: -
j_gene: TRBJ1-1
d_gene: TRBD1
CDR3nt: TGTGCCAGCAAGGTCCAGGGGGCGTCCACTGAAGCTTTCTTT
CDR3aa: CASKVQGASTEAFF

v_gene: TRBV5-1
abundance: -
j_gene: TRBJ2-1
d_gene: TRBD2
CDR3nt: TGCGCCAGCAGCGGGGGACTAGCGGGAGGGACCCTTCGATATGAGCAGTTCTTC
CDR3aa: CASSGGLAGGTLRYEQFF

v_gene: TRBV4-3
abundance: few
j_gene: TRBJ2-7
d_gene: -
CDR3nt: TGCGCCAGCAGCCAAACGGCAGGGGTGGCCTACGAGCAGTACTTC
CDR3aa: CASSQTAGVAYEQYF

v_gene: TRBV7-6
abundance: -
j_gene: TRBJ2-7
d_gene: TRBD1
CDR3nt: TGTGCCAGCAGCCCCGGGTACGGACAGGGGGCTTACGAGCAGTACTTC
CDR3aa: CASSPGYGQGAYEQYF

v_gene: TRBV10-3
abundance: few
j_gene: TRBJ2-7
d_gene: TRBD1
CDR3nt: TGTGCCATCAGTTTCGGGGCGCAGGGGGAATCCTACGAGCAGTACTTC
CDR3aa: CAISFGAQGESYEQYF

v_gene: TRBV15
abundance: -
j_gene: TRBJ1-4
d_gene: -
CDR3nt: TGTGCCACCAGCAGGCCGGGGAGGGATGAAAAACTGTTTTTT
CDR3aa: CATSRPGRDEKLFF

v_gene: TRBV7-2
abundance: -
j_gene: TRBJ2-7
d_gene: -
CDR3nt: TGTGCCAGCAGCTTGGGGGACGTAACATCCTACGAGCAGTACTTC
CDR3aa: CASSLGDVTSYEQYF

v_gene: TRBV5-1
abundance: -
j_gene: TRBJ1-2
d_gene: -
CDR3nt: TGCGCCAGCAGCTCAATCTCCGGGGGCGCGGATGGCTACACCTTC
CDR3aa: CASSSISGGADGYTF

v_gene: TRBV7-2
abundance: few
j_gene: TRBJ1-1
d_gene: -
CDR3nt: TGTGCCAGCAGCCCCGCAGAACGCACTGAAGCTTTCTTT
CDR3aa: CASSPAERTEAFF

v_gene: TRBV6-5
abundance: once
j_gene: TRBJ1-1
d_gene: TRBD1
CDR3nt: TGTGCCAGCAGTTCCCGACAGGGGGCTGAAGCTTTCTTT
CDR3aa: CASSSRQGAEAFF

v_gene: TRBV21-1
abundance: -
j_gene: TRBJ2-4
d_gene: -
CDR3nt: TGTGCCAGCAGCAACCGGGACAGGGGACACATTCAGTACTTC
CDR3aa: CASSNRDRGHIQYF

v_gene: TRBV6-5
abundance: few
j_gene: TRBJ2-1
d_gene: TRBD1
CDR3nt: TGTGCCAGCAGCTCCCTAGACAGGGACAATGAGCAGTTCTTC
CDR3aa: CASSSLDRDNEQFF

v_gene: TRBV5-4
abundance: -
j_gene: TRBJ2-1
d_gene: -
CDR3nt: TGTGCCAGCAGCTTTCTCACAGGCGAGCAGTTCTTC
CDR3aa: CASSFLTGEQFF